These T cell receptor beta chains were read from a single sample in a study of shared clonotypes between healthy human individuals. Here immunoSEQ multiplex PCR was the method, and the copy in TCRdb shows in-frame clones only, minus some. Found here are approximately 2.5 million clones, just over 90% of them singletons; the top ten hold under 0.15%. The sample consisted of naive CD4+ T cells sorted from blood. Receptor source: a man younger than 30 in good health. Each CDR3 is given with its conserved first and last residue. The D gene is left open where the match is weak. The size entry is marked missing in some rows and otherwise reads once, few, many or a size class.

CDR3aa | CDR3nt | len | d_gene | j_gene | v_gene | abundance
CASSHQGLAVREQYF | TGTGCCAGCAGCCACCAAGGACTAGCTGTGCGGGAGCAGTACTTC | 15 | TRBD2 | TRBJ2-7 | TRBV5-4 | few
CASSLEDRGRYGYTF | TGTGCCAGCAGCCTCGAGGACAGGGGCCGTTATGGCTACACCTTC | 15 | TRBD1 | TRBJ1-2 | TRBV7-9 | NA
CASSPGGGNEKLFF | TGTGCCAGCAGCCCCGGGGGGGGAAATGAAAAACTGTTTTTT | 14 | NA | TRBJ1-4 | TRBV7-9 | NA
CASSPRQESSYNSPLHF | TGTGCCAGCTCACCCAGACAGGAGAGCTCCTATAATTCACCCCTCCACTTT | 17 | NA | TRBJ1-6 | TRBV18 | NA
CASSLWGVTSGDASTDTQYF | TGCGCCAGCAGCTTGTGGGGGGTGACTAGCGGTGATGCTAGCACAGATACGCAGTATTTT | 20 | TRBD2 | TRBJ2-3 | TRBV5-1 | NA
CASSLENRGNSPLHF | TGTGCCAGCAGCTTAGAGAACAGGGGTAATTCACCCCTCCACTTT | 15 | TRBD1 | TRBJ1-6 | TRBV11-2 | NA
CASSLGRGQGRAGELFF | TGTGCCAGCAGCTTAGGGCGGGGACAGGGCCGCGCCGGGGAGCTGTTTTTT | 17 | TRBD1 | TRBJ2-2 | TRBV7-3 | NA
CASSLTRDYEQYF | TGTGCCAGCAGCTTAACCAGGGACTACGAGCAGTACTTC | 13 | NA | TRBJ2-7 | TRBV11-2 | NA
CASRGTGEQYF | TGTGCCAGCAGGGGGACAGGCGAGCAGTACTTC | 11 | TRBD1 | TRBJ2-7 | TRBV6-5 | few
CASSLEGGGADTQYF | TGTGCCAGCAGCTTAGAGGGAGGCGGGGCAGATACGCAGTATTTT | 15 | NA | TRBJ2-3 | TRBV7-6 | NA
CASSSKGAANYGYTF | TGTGCCAGCAGCAGTAAGGGGGCCGCTAACTATGGCTACACCTTC | 15 | NA | TRBJ1-2 | TRBV21-1 | NA
CASSIWGGRYSNQPQHF | TGTGCCAGTAGTATTTGGGGGGGCCGGTATAGCAATCAGCCCCAGCATTTT | 17 | NA | TRBJ1-5 | TRBV19 | NA
CASGPGTPQETQYF | TGTGCTAGTGGCCCCGGGACTCCCCAAGAGACCCAGTACTTC | 14 | NA | TRBJ2-5 | TRBV12-5 | NA
CASPHTQPQHF | TGTGCCAGTCCCCACACGCAGCCCCAGCATTTT | 11 | NA | TRBJ1-5 | TRBV11-2 | once
CASSSLTEGGNQPQHF | TGTGCCAGCAGTTCTCTTACAGAGGGCGGCAATCAGCCCCAGCATTTT | 16 | NA | TRBJ1-5 | TRBV27 | NA
CASSFTIRGHEQFF | TGTGCCAGCAGCTTCACTATAAGGGGTCATGAGCAGTTCTTC | 14 | NA | TRBJ2-1 | TRBV7-2 | NA
CASSVTAGTLTGELFF | TGTGCCAGCAGCGTTACTGCCGGGACTCTGACCGGGGAGCTGTTTTTT | 16 | NA | TRBJ2-2 | TRBV9 | NA
CASSLGTGLREKLFF | TGTGCCAGCAGCTTGGGAACAGGGCTTCGCGAAAAACTGTTTTTT | 15 | NA | TRBJ1-4 | TRBV5-8 | NA
CASSSGQPNQPQHF | TGCGCCAGCAGCTCTGGACAGCCTAATCAGCCCCAGCATTTT | 14 | NA | TRBJ1-5 | TRBV5-1 | NA
CAWTPGGSYQETQYF | TGTGCCTGGACTCCAGGGGGGTCGTACCAAGAGACCCAGTACTTC | 15 | NA | TRBJ2-5 | TRBV30 | once
CASRDRGRNEQFF | TGTGCCAGCAGGGACAGGGGGCGGAATGAGCAGTTCTTC | 13 | TRBD1 | TRBJ2-1 | TRBV6-5 | NA
CAWSAADTQYF | TGTGCCTGGAGTGCCGCAGATACGCAGTATTTT | 11 | NA | TRBJ2-3 | TRBV30 | once
CASSHLRPTKRDSGNTIYF | TGCGCCAGCAGTCACTTGAGACCCACAAAACGGGACTCTGGAAACACCATATATTTT | 19 | NA | TRBJ1-3 | TRBV10-1 | once
CASSPLNAPSKMAQYF | TGTGCCAGCAGTCCCCTAAACGCCCCTTCGAAAATGGCCCAGTACTTC | 16 | NA | TRBJ2-5 | TRBV28 | NA
CASSLGGARGYEQYF | TGTGCCAGCAGCTTAGGCGGGGCCAGGGGATACGAGCAGTACTTC | 15 | NA | TRBJ2-7 | TRBV7-6 | NA
CASSRGGGRMSTDTQYF | TGTGCCAGCAGCCGAGGTGGGGGGCGAATGAGCACAGATACGCAGTATTTT | 17 | NA | TRBJ2-3 | TRBV14 | NA
CASSQDWGEETQYF | TGCGCCAGCAGCCAAGATTGGGGTGAGGAGACCCAGTACTTC | 14 | NA | TRBJ2-5 | TRBV4-3 | NA
CASSLLGVGQETQYF | TGTGCCAGCAGCTTATTGGGCGTCGGACAAGAGACCCAGTACTTC | 15 | NA | TRBJ2-5 | TRBV7-9 | once
CASSYSGGSGTEAFF | TGTGCCAGCAGTTACTCGGGGGGGTCCGGCACTGAAGCTTTCTTT | 15 | NA | TRBJ1-1 | TRBV6-5 | NA
CASSLAGAFGGEQFF | TGTGCCAGCAGTTTAGCGGGGGCTTTCGGAGGTGAGCAGTTCTTC | 15 | NA | TRBJ2-1 | TRBV27 | NA
CASSFQLGNTEAFF | TGTGCCAGCAGCTTTCAACTGGGGAACACTGAAGCTTTCTTT | 14 | NA | TRBJ1-1 | TRBV5-4 | NA